This TCR beta chain was obtained from a study of blood T cell repertoires in COVID-19. Across the whole study: Samples taken during acute and convalescent COVID-19 were collected in the United States, Italy and Spain. The cDNA or gDNA used as material had been derived from T cells, B-cell-depleted T cells, or PBMCs.

Per the study methods: Estimates of nucleated cell counts were drawn from the amplification of reference gene primers. Sequencing was performed with immunoSEQ multiplex PCR; in TCRdb, only in-frame clones are kept and a portion is missing. From that table come the V and J calls and clone size; the DNA was used to work out D and trimming. The sample has roughly 190,000 clones; around nine tenths are singletons. Germline CDR1 is KGHDR and CDR2 is SFDVKD. The length of the CDR3 is 14 residues. The V gene lost 4 bases and the J gene lost 5 bases, with 13 bases spanning the gap. What was sequenced was peripheral blood. V usage is TRBV24-1 and J usage is TRBJ2-5, with D possibly being TRBD2 (5 bases). The origin of this receptor is a middle-aged man with active or convalescent COVID-19. Here the CDR3 reads CATSDQDFGETQYF. The CDR3 DNA is TGTGCCACCAGTGACCAGGACTTCGGCGAGACCCAGTACTTC.